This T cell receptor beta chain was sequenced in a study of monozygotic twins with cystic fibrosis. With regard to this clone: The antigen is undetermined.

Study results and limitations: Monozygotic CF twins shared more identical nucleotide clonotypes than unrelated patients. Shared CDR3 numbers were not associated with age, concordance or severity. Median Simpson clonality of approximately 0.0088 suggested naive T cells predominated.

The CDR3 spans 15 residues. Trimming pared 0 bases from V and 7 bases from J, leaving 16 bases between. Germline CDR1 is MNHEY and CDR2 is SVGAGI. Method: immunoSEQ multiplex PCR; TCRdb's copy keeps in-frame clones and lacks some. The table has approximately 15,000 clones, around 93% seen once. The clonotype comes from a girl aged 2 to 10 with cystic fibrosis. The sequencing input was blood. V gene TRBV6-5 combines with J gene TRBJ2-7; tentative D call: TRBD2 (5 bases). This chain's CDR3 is CASSYSRPGSWEQYF. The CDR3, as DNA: TGTGCCAGCAGTTACTCGAGACCGGGGTCGTGGGAGCAGTACTTC.